This T cell receptor beta chain was observed in a study of CD8+ T cells in alopecia areata. Study background: The study gave treated patients oral tofacitinib at 5 to 10 mg twice daily.

V lost 3 bases to trimming and J lost 3 bases, with 12 bases between them. In germline, CDR1 is GTSNPN, CDR2 SVGIG (reference sequence). The CDR3 is 13 amino acids. This sample's treatment: oral pan-JAK inhibitor, 5-10 mg twice daily. This clone has only a few counts. The antigen is not known. As the sequencing template, cDNA was produced by extracting RNA and reverse transcribing it. The data were produced by immunoSEQ multiplex PCR, yet TCRdb's version contains in-frame clones alone and is incomplete. Of about 100,000 clones listed, 60% are singletons. Study-wide results and limits: Possibly as an HLA-related effect, TCR sharing across patients appeared less clear than in mice.

The source of this sequence is a human donor with alopecia areata. This material consisted of CD8+ T cells sorted from blood, taken at roughly week 58, from a patient treated with tofacitinib. The J gene is TRBJ2-7, the V gene TRBV30; tentatively, D is TRBD2 (5 bases). The CDR3 DNA reads as TGTGCCTGGAGACTCCGGGATTACTACGAGCAGTACTTC. It yields the protein CAWRLRDYYEQYF. The full variable domain, its missing parts supplied by reference TRBV30 and TRBJ2-7, is SQTIHQWPATLVQPVGSPLSLECTVEGTSNPNLYWYRQAAGRGLQLLFYSVGIGQISSEVPQNLSASRPQDRQFILSSKKLLLSDSGFYLCAWRLRDYYEQYFGPGTRLTVT.